The rows below give T cell receptor beta chains drawn from one sample of a study of identical twins. TCRdb itself ran the 5' RACE reads through MiXCR, one entry per CDR3 protein. In the table there are 1.5 million to 2 million distinct CDR3 sequences, less than 40% of which are singletons. The material sequenced was cord blood. Receptor source: a newborn girl in good health. Both conserved end residues are part of each CDR3. The D gene is left open where the match is weak. Size values are once, few and many counts, or a class for expanded clones, and some rows have none.

abundance	d_gene	j_gene	v_gene	CDR3nt	CDR3aa
many	-	TRBJ1-2	TRBV7-9	TGCGCCAGCAGCTTGGAGGGAACTAACTATGGCTACACCTTC	CASSLEGTNYGYTF
few	-	TRBJ2-1	TRBV20-1	TGCAGTGCTAGAGATCAGGCTAGCGACAATGAGCAGTTCTTC	CSARDQASDNEQFF
-	TRBD1	TRBJ2-7	TRBV6-1	TGTGCCAGCAGTGTACAGGGGGCTTTCAATGAGCAGTACTTC	CASSVQGAFNEQYF
few	TRBD2	TRBJ2-1	TRBV27	TGTGCCAGCAGTTTACCTAGCGGGAGGGGGTTGAATGAGCAGTTCTTC	CASSLPSGRGLNEQFF
many	-	TRBJ2-1	TRBV6-6	TGTGCCAGCAGTTACAGGATGGGGAATGAGCAGTTCTTC	CASSYRMGNEQFF
-	-	TRBJ1-2	TRBV7-9	TGTGCCAGCAGCCCCGACAGTTCAGCTAACTATGGCTACACCTTC	CASSPDSSANYGYTF
few	-	TRBJ2-4	TRBV20-1	TGCAGTGCGCCTGTAGTAGCCAAAAACATTCAGTACTTC	CSAPVVAKNIQYF
-	-	TRBJ2-3	TRBV21-1	TGTGCCAGCAGCAAAAGGAGCGGGGATACGCAGTATTTT	CASSKRSGDTQYF
few	TRBD2	TRBJ2-3	TRBV20-1	TGCAGTGCTAGGGGGGCTAGCGGGGGCAGAGATACGCAGTATTTT	CSARGASGGRDTQYF
-	TRBD2	TRBJ2-1	TRBV7-2	TGTGCCAGCAGCTTAATTCGAAGCGGGAGGAGTACCTACAATGAGCAGTTCTTC	CASSLIRSGRSTYNEQFF
few	-	TRBJ1-1	TRBV6-5	TGTGCCAGCAGTTATACAGGAACCACTGAAGCTTTCTTT	CASSYTGTTEAFF
few	-	TRBJ1-2	TRBV7-9	TGTGCCAGCAGCTTGGGCCAGGCCCTTTCTGGCTACACCTTC	CASSLGQALSGYTF
-	TRBD1	TRBJ2-7	TRBV20-1	TGCAGTGCTAGAGGATATACAGGGGGCTCCTACAATGAGCAGTACTTC	CSARGYTGGSYNEQYF
few	-	TRBJ1-5	TRBV20-1	TGCAGTGCAAGACTGGGACACCTGGGACAGCCCCAGCATTTT	CSARLGHLGQPQHF
-	-	TRBJ1-5	TRBV6-1	TGTGCCAGCAGTGAAGCCCTATGTCAGCCCCAGCATTTT	CASSEALCQPQHF
-	-	TRBJ1-5	TRBV11-2	TGTGCCAGCAGCTTAGAAGGGCCAAGGAATCAGCCCCAGCATTTT	CASSLEGPRNQPQHF
-	TRBD1	TRBJ1-2	TRBV6-5	TGTGCCAGCAGACGTGGACAGGGGTACTATGGCTACACCTTC	CASRRGQGYYGYTF
few	-	TRBJ2-7	TRBV20-1	TGCAGTGCTGGAGGAGTCTACGAGCAGTACTTC	CSAGGVYEQYF
few	-	TRBJ1-5	TRBV20-1	TGCAGTGCTAGAGAAGGGTGGGGCAATCAGCCCCAGCATTTT	CSAREGWGNQPQHF
few	-	TRBJ2-7	TRBV7-8	TGTGCCAGCAGCTTAGGACCACAGGGTATAAACGAGCAGTACTTC	CASSLGPQGINEQYF
few	TRBD2	TRBJ2-5	TRBV20-1	TGCAGTGCTGTTAGCGGGGGGAACCAAGAGACCCAGTACTTC	CSAVSGGNQETQYF
-	-	TRBJ1-1	TRBV6-2/TRBV6-3	TGTGCCAGCAAAACAGGTGTGAACACTGAAGCTTTCTTT	CASKTGVNTEAFF
-	TRBD2	TRBJ2-3	TRBV5-1	TGCGCCAGCAGCTTGATCGGCGGGGGGGCTGGAGATACGCAGTATTTT	CASSLIGGGAGDTQYF
few	-	TRBJ2-7	TRBV25-1	TGTGCCAGCAGTGAAGAAAAGGGGGCCTACGAGCAGTACTTC	CASSEEKGAYEQYF